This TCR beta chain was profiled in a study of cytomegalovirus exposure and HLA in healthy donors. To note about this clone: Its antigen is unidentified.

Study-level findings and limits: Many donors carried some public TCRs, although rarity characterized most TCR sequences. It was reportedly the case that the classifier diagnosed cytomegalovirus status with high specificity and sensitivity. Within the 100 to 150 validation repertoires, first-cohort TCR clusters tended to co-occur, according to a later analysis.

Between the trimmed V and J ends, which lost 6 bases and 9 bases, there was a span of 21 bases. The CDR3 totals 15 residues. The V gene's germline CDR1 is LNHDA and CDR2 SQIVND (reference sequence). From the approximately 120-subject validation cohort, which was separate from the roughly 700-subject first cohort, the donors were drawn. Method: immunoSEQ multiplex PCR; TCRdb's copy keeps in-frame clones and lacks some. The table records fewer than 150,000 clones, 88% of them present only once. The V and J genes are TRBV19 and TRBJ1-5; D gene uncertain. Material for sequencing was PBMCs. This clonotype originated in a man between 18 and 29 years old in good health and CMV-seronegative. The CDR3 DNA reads TGTGCCAGTAGCCCCCCCCAGTCCATAACATCGCCCCAGCATTTT. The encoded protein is CASSPPQSITSPQHF.